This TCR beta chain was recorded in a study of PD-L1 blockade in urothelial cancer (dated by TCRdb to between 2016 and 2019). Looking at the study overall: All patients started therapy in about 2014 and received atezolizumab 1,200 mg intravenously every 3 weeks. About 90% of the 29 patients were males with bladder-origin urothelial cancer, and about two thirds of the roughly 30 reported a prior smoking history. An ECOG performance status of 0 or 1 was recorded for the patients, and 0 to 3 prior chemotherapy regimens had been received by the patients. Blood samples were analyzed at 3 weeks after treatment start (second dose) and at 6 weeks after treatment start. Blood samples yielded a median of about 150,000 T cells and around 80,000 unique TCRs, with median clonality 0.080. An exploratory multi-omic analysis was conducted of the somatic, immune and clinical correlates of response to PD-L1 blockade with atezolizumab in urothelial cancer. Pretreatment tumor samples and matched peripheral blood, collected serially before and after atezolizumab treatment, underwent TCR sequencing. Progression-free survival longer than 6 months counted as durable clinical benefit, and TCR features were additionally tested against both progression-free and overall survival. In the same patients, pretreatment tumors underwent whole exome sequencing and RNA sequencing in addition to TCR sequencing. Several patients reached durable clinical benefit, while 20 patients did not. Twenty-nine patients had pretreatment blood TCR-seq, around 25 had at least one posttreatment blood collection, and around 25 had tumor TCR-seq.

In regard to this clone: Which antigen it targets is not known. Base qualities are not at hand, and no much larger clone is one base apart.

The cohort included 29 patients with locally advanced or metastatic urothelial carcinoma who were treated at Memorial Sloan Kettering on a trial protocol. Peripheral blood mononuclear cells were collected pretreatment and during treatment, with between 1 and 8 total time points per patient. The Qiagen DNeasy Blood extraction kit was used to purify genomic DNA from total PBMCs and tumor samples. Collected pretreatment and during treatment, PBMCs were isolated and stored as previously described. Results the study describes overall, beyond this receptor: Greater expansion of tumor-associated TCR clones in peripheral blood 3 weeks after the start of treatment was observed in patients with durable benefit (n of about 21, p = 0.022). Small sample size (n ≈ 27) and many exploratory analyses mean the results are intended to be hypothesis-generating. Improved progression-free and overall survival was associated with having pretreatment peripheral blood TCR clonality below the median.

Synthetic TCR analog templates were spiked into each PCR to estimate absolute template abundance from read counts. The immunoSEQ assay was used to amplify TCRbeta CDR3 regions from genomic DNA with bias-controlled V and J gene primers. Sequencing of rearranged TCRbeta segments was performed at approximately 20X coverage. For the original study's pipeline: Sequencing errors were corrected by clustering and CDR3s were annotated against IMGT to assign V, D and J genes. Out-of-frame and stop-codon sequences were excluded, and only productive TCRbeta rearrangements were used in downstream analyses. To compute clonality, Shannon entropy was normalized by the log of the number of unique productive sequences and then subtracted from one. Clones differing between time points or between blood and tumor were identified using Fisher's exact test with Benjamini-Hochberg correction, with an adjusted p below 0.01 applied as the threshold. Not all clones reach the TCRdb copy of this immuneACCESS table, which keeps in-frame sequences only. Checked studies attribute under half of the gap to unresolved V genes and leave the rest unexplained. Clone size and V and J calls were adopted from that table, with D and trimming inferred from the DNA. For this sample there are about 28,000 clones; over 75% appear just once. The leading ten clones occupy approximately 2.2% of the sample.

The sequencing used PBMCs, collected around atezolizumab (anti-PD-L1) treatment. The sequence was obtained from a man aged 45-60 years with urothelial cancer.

The nucleotides are TGTGCCAGTAGTAGCTGGGCCCCCTACAATGAGCAGTTCTTC. It encodes CASSSWAPYNEQFF. This receptor chain uses TRBV19 and TRBJ2-1; the D segment cannot be called with confidence. The CDR3 sequence holds 14 residues, the cysteine and phenylalanine included. This entry keeps only the CDR3 DNA: 42 bases, framed from base 1. CDR1 and CDR2 are drawn from the germline V gene (reference sequence): LNHDA, SQIVND. Trimming at the junction amounts to 4 bases on V and 2 bases on J, and the germline ends lie 9 bases apart. This CDR3, with the reference TRBV19 and TRBJ2-1 proteins standing in past its ends, gives the full variable domain DGGITQSPKYLFRKEGQNVTLSCEQNLNHDAMYWYRQDPGQGLRLIYYSQIVNDFQKGDIAEGYSVSREKKESFPLTVTSAQKNPTAFYLCASSSWAPYNEQFFGPGTRLTVL.